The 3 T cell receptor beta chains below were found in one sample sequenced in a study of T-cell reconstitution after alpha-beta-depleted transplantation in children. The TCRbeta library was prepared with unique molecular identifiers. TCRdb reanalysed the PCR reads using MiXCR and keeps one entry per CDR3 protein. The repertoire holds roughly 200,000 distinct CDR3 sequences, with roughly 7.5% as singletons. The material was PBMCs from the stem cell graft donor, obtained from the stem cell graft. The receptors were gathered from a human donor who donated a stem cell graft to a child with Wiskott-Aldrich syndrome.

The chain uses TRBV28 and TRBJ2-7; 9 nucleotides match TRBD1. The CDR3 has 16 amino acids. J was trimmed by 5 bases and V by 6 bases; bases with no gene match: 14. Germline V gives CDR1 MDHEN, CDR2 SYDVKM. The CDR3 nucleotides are TGTGCCAGCAGCCACCCCCTAAGGACAGGGGCGGACGAGCAGTACTTC. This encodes CASSHPLRTGADEQYF. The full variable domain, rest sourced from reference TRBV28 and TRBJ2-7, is DVKVTQSSRYLVKRTGEKVFLECVQDMDHENMFWYRQDPGLGLRLIYFSYDVKMKEKGDIPEGYSVSREKKERFSLILESASTNQTSMYLCASSHPLRTGADEQYFGPGTRLTVT.

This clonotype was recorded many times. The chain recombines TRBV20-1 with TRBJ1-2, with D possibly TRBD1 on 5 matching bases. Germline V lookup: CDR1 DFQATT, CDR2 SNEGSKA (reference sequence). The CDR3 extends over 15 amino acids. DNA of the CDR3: TGCGTATGTGGGGTAACAGGTATCTTTAACTATGGCTACACCTTC. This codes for CVCGVTGIFNYGYTF.

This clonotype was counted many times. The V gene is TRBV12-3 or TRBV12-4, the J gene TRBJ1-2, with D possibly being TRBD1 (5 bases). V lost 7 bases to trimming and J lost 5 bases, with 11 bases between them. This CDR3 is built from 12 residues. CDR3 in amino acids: CASTPGGYGYTF. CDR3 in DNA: TGTGCCAGCACCCCTGGGGGGTATGGCTACACCTTC.